Here is one T cell receptor (beta chain) with its context. Reverse transcription used roughly 0.45 to 1 ug RNA and random hexamers. Amplification of the TCR beta CDR3 was carried out by immunoSEQ multiplex PCR, which spanned a total of 54 Vbeta and 13 Jbeta segments. A single record per CDR3 protein comes from TCRdb applying MiXCR to the immunoSEQ multiplex PCR reads. The sample has about 60,000 distinct CDR3 sequences; more than 80% are singletons. The entry originates in a study of CD8 T cells in Susac syndrome. TCR beta was sequenced from blood CD8+ and CD4+ T cells. Controls matched for age and sex were healthy donors. In contrast to the negatively isolated CD8+ and CD4+ T cells, TEMRA cells were FACS-enriched. The CDR3 extends over 10 amino acids. The J segment lost 12 bases and the V segment lost 9 bases, leaving 1 base of the junction unmatched. CDR1 SNHLY and CDR2 FYNNEI come from the germline V gene.

Sequencing was carried out using CD8+ T cells from PBMCs. This clonotype was obtained from a human donor in good health. The gene calls are TRBV2 and TRBJ1-6, with TRBD1 matching over 8 bases. The CDR3 region has the DNA TGTGCCAGTGGACAGGGACCCCTCCACTTT. Protein: CASGQGPLHF.